Below are 5 T cell receptor beta chains sequenced from a single sample in a study of control samples from healthy donors and cancer patients. Sequenced by immunoSEQ multiplex PCR; TCRdb stores in-frame clones only, minus some. The data contain some 79,000 clones, approximately 93% of them singletons. The sequenced sample consisted of PBMCs. These receptors originate from a middle-aged woman with lung cancer.

The rearrangement joins TRBV5-5 to TRBJ1-5, with D unclear. The CDR3 totals 14 residues. Per germline, CDR1 SGHKS and CDR2 YYEKEE (reference sequence). Trimming cost V 5 bases and J 2 bases, with 11 bases left between them. CDR3 sequence: CASSPTTGNQPQHF. The CDR3 nucleotides read TGTGCCAGCAGTCCCACGACTGGCAATCAGCCCCAGCATTTT.

V is TRBV12-2 and J is TRBJ1-5; TRBD1 is the table's D call and was not checked against the DNA. TRBV12-2 is designated a pseudogene. CDR3 length: 17 residues. In DNA, the CDR3 is TGTGCAAGTCGCTTAGCGCCCCAGGGACACGGCAAGCAGCCCCAGCATTTT. This encodes CASRLAPQGHGKQPQHF.

V usage is TRBV25-1 and J usage is TRBJ1-6; D gene ambiguous. Trimming cost V 5 bases and J 10 bases, with 15 bases left between them. The CDR3 covers 14 residues. Germline CDR1 MGHDK, CDR2 SYGVNS. The DNA of the CDR3 is TGTGCCAGCAGTTTAGGCCCCCCGGGGTCACCCCTCCACTTT. It specifies CASSLGPPGSPLHF. Looking up the rest from reference TRBV25-1 and TRBJ1-6 gives the full variable domain: EADIYQTPRYLVIGTGKKITLECSQTMGHDKMYWYQQDPGMELHLIHYSYGVNSTEKGDLSSESTVSRIRTEHFPLTLESARPSHTSQYLCASSLGPPGSPLHFGNGTRLTVT.

The gene calls are TRBV28 and TRBJ1-5, with 9 bases lining up with TRBD1. The CDR3 loop spans 16 amino acids. Per the germline V gene, CDR1 is MDHEN and CDR2 is SYDVKM. After removal of 3 bases from V and 3 bases from J, the junction contained 6 bases not matched to a gene. CDR3 nucleotide sequence: TGTGCCAGCAGTTTCGCGGGACAGGGATACAATCAGCCCCAGCATTTT. Its translation: CASSFAGQGYNQPQHF. Full variable domain (remainder filled in from reference TRBV28 and TRBJ1-5): DVKVTQSSRYLVKRTGEKVFLECVQDMDHENMFWYRQDPGLGLRLIYFSYDVKMKEKGDIPEGYSVSREKKERFSLILESASTNQTSMYLCASSFAGQGYNQPQHFGDGTRLSIL.

The rearrangement links TRBV5-4 to TRBJ1-2; D possibly corresponds to TRBD1 (6 bases). Germline CDR1 is SGHNT and CDR2 is YYREEE (reference sequence). The length of the CDR3 is 14 residues. The V end was cut by 1 base, the J end by 4 bases, with 11 bases between. The CDR3 spells CASSLTGTFYGYTF. The CDR3 DNA reads as TGTGCCAGCAGCTTGACAGGGACGTTCTATGGCTACACCTTC.